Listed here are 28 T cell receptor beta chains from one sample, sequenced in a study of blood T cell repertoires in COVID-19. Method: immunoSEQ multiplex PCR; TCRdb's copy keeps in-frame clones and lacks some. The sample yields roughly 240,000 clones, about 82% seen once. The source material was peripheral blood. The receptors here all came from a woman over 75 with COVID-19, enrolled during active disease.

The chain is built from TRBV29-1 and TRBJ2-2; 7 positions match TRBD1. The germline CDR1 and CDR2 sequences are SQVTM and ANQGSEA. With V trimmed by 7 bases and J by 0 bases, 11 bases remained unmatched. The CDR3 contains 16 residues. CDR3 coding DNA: TGCAGCGCGCAGACAGGGACCGGATCGAACACCGGGGAGCTGTTTTTT. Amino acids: CSAQTGTGSNTGELFF.

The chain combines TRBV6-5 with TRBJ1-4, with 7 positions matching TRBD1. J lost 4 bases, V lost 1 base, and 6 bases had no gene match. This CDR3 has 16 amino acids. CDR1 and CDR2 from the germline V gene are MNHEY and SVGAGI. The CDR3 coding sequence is TGTGCCAGCAGTTACTATGCGGGACAGATTAATGAAAAACTGTTTTTT. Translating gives CASSYYAGQINEKLFF.

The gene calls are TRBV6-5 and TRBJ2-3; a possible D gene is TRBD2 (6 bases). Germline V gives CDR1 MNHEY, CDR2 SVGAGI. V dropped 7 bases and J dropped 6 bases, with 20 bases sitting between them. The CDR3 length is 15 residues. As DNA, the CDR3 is TGTGCCAGCACACGGGCTAGCGTTTGGGGGGATACGCAGTATTTT. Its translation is CASTRASVWGDTQYF.

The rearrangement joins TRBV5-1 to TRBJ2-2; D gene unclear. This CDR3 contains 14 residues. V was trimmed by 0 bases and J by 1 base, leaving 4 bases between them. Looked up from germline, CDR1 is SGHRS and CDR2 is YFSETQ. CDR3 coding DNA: TGCGCCAGCAGCTTGGCCCAGAACACCGGGGAGCTGTTTTTT. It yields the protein CASSLAQNTGELFF.

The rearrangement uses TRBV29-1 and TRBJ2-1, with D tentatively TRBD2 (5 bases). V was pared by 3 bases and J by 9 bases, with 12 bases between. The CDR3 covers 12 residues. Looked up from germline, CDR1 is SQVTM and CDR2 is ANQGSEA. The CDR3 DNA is TGCAGCGTTGAGGACCCTGGGAGTGAGCAGTTCTTC. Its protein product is CSVEDPGSEQFF.

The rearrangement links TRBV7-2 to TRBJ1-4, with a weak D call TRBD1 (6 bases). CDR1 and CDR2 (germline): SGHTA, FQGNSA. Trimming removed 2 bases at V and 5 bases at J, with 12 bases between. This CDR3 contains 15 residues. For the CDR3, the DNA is TGTGCCAGCAGCTTACCGACAGGCGGGAATGAAAAACTGTTTTTT. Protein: CASSLPTGGNEKLFF.

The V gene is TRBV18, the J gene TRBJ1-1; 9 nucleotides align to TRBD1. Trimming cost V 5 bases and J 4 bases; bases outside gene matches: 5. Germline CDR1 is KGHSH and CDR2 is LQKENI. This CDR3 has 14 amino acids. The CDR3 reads CASSEGQGGTEAFF. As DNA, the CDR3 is TGTGCCAGCTCAGAGGGACAGGGTGGCACTGAAGCTTTCTTT.

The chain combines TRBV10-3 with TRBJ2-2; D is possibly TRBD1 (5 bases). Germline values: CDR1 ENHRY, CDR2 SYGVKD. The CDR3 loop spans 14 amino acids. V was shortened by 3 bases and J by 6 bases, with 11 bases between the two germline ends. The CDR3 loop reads CAISESQGAGELFF. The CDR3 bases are TGTGCCATCAGTGAAAGTCAGGGTGCCGGGGAGCTGTTTTTT.

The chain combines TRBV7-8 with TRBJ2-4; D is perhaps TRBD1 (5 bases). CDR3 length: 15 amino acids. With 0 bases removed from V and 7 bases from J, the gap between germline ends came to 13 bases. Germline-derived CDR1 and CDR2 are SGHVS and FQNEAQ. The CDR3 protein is CASSLAQGAWNIQYF. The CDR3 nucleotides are TGTGCCAGCAGCTTAGCACAAGGGGCCTGGAACATTCAGTACTTC.

The CDR3 region has the DNA TGTGCCAGCAGCGTAGGACATGATAATTCACCCCTCCACTTT. This gives the protein CASSVGHDNSPLHF. The chain links TRBV9 to TRBJ1-6; D gene unclear. Germline V gene sequence: CDR1 SGDLS, CDR2 YYNGEE. The CDR3 spans 14 residues. V was pared by 0 bases and J by 5 bases, with 6 bases between.

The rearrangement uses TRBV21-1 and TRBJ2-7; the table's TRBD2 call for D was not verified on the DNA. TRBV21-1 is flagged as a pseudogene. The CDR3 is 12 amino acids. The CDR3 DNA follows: TGTGCCAGCGAGGCGGGGGCCTACGAGCAGTACGTC. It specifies CASEAGAYEQYV.

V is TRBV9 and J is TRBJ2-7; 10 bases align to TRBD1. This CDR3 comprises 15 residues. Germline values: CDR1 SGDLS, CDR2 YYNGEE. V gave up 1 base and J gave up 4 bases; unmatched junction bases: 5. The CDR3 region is CASSVRQGAFYEQYF. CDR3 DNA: TGTGCCAGCAGCGTAAGACAGGGGGCGTTTTACGAGCAGTACTTC.

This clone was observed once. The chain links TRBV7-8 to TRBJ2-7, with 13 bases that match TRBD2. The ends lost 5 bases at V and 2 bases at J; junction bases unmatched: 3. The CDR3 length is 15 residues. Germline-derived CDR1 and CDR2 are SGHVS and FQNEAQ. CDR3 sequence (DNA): TGTGCCAGCAGCATCGGGACTAGCGGGGCCTACGAGCAGTACTTC. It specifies CASSIGTSGAYEQYF.

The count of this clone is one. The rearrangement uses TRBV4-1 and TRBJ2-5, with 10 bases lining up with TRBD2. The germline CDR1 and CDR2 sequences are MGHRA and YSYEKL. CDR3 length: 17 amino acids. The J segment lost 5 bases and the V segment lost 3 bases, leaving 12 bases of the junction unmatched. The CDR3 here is CASSQSKASGGGETQYF. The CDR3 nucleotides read TGCGCCAGCAGCCAGTCCAAGGCTAGCGGGGGCGGGGAGACCCAGTACTTC.

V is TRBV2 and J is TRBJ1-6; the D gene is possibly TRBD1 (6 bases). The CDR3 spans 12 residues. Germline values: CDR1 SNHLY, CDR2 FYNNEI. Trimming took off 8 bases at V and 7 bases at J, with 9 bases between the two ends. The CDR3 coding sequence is TGTGCCAGCTTCAGGGGAAATTCACCCCTCCACTTT. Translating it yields CASFRGNSPLHF. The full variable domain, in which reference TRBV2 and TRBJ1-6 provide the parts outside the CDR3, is EPEVTQTPSHQVTQMGQEVILRCVPISNHLYFYWYRQILGQKVEFLVSFYNNEISEKSEIFDDQFSVERPDGSNFTLKIRSTKLEDSAMYFCASFRGNSPLHFGNGTRLTVT.

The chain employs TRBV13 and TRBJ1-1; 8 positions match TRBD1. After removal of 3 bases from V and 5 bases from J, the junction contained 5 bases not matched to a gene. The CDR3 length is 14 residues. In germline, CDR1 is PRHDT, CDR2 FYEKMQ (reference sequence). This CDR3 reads CASSFRTGRTEAFF. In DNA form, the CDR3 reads TGTGCCAGCAGCTTTCGGACAGGGAGGACTGAAGCTTTCTTT.

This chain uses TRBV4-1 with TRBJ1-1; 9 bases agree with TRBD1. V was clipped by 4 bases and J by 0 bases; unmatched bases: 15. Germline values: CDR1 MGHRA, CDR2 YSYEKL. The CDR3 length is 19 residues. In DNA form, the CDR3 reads TGCGCCAGCAGCCCTGGGACAGGGCGGAACTTTAGGTTGAACACTGAAGCTTTCTTT. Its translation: CASSPGTGRNFRLNTEAFF.

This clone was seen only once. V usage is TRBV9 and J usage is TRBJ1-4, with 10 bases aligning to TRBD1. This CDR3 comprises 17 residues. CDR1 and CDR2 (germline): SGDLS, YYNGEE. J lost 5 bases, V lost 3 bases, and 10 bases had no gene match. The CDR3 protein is CASSDRDRGFGNEKLFF. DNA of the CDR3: TGTGCCAGCAGCGACCGGGACAGGGGATTTGGGAATGAAAAACTGTTTTTT.

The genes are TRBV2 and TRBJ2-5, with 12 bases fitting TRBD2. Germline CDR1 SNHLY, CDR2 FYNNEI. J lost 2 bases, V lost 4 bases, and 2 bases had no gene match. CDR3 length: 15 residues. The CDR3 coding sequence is TGTGCCAGCAGTGGACTAGCGGGGGAGCAAGAGACCCAGTACTTC. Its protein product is CASSGLAGEQETQYF.

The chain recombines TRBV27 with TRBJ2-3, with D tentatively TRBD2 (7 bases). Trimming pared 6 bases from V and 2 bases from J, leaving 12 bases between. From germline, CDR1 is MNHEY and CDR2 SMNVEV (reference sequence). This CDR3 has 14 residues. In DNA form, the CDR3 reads TGTGCCAGCAGACTGGGGGGGGCCACAGATACGCAGTATTTT. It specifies CASRLGGATDTQYF.

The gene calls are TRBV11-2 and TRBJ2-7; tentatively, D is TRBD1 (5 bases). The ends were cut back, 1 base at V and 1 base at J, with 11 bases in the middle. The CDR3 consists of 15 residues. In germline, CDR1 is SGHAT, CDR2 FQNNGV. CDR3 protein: CASSLGRTPSYEQYF. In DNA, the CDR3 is TGTGCCAGCAGCTTAGGTAGGACACCATCCTACGAGCAGTACTTC. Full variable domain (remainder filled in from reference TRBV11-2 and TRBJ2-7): EAGVAQSPRYKIIEKRQSVAFWCNPISGHATLYWYQQILGQGPKLLIQFQNNGVVDDSQLPKDRFSAERLKGVDSTLKIQPAKLEDSAVYLCASSLGRTPSYEQYFGPGTRLTVT.

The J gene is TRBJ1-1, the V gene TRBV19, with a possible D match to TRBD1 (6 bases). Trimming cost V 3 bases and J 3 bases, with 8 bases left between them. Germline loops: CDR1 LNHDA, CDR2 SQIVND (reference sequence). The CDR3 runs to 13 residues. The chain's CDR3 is CASSMDRDTEAFF. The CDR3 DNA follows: TGTGCCAGTAGTATGGACAGAGACACTGAAGCTTTCTTT.

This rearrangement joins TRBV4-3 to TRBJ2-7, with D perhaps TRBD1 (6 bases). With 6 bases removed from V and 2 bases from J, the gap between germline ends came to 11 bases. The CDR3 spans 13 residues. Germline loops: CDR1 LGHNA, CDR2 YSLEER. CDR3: CASSTGYPYEQYF. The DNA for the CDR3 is TGCGCCAGCAGTACAGGGTATCCCTACGAGCAGTACTTC.

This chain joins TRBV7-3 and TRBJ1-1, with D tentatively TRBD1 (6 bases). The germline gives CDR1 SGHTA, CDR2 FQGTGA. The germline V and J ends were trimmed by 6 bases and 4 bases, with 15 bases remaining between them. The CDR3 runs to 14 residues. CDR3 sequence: CASSPGGRGTEAFF. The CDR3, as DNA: TGTGCCAGCAGTCCCGGGGGGCGAGGCACTGAAGCTTTCTTT.

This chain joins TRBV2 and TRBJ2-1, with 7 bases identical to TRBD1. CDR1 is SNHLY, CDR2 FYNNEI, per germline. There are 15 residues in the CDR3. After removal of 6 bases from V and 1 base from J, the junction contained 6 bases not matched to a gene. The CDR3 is CASRAGTESYNEQFF. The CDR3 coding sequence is TGTGCCAGCAGGGCCGGGACAGAGTCCTACAATGAGCAGTTCTTC.

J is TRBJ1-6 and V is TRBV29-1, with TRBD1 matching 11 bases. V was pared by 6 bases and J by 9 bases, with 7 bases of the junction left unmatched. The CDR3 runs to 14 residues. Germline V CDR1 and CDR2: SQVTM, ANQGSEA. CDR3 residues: CSVGLGQGGSPLHF. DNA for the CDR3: TGCAGCGTCGGACTGGGACAGGGGGGTTCACCCCTCCACTTT.

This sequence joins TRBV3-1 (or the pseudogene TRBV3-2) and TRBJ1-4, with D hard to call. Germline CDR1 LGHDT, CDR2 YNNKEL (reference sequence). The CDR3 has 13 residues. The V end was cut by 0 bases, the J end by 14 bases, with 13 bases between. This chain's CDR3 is CASSQDRRAALFF. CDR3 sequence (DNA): TGTGCCAGCAGCCAAGATCGGCGGGCAGCTCTGTTTTTT.

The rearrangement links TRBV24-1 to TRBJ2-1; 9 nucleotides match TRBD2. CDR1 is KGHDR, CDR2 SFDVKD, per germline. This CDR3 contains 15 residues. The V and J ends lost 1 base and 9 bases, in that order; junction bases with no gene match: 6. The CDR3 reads CATSDLKGLASEQFF. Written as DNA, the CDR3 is TGTGCCACCAGTGATTTAAAGGGACTAGCTTCTGAGCAGTTCTTC.